A single sample is the source of the 26 T cell receptor beta chains below, sequenced in a study of regulatory T cells in long-lasting Graves disease. Time point here: newly diagnosed GD, antithyroid drugs for less than 3 months. PBMC RNA served as the TCR library source. Arm-PCR of CDR3 regions and iRepertoire HTBI primers were used to build TCR beta libraries. TCRdb called the multiplex PCR reads again in MiXCR, with one record for every CDR3 protein. Among 550,000 to 650,000 distinct CDR3 sequences listed, more than 15% were seen once. This sample was shared with a second study, whose subject was T cells in Graves' hyperthyroidism and ophthalmopathy.

This specimen was peripheral blood mononuclear cells (PBMCs), taken at new diagnosis, from a patient treated with antithyroid drugs. The receptors originated from a young man with Graves disease.

This clonotype was counted between two and nine times. The CDR3 protein is CASSRGGSNEKLFF. The CDR3 DNA sequence: TGTGCCAGCAGCCGCGGGGGATCCAATGAAAAACTGTTTTTT. The genes are TRBV3-1 and TRBJ1-4, with D possibly matching TRBD1 (5 bases). V was trimmed by 4 bases and J by 5 bases, leaving 11 bases between them. Germline V gives CDR1 LGHDT, CDR2 YNNKEL (reference sequence). The CDR3 contains 14 residues. Filled out from reference TRBV3-1 and TRBJ1-4, the complete variable domain reads DTAVSQTPKYLVTQMGNDKSIKCEQNLGHDTMYWYKQDSKKFLKIMFSYNNKELIINETVPNRFSPKSPDKAHLNLHINSLELGDSAVYFCASSRGGSNEKLFFGSGTQLSVL.

This clonotype was counted many times. The chain joins TRBV3-1 to TRBJ1-1; D call uncertain. The germline V gene has CDR1 LGHDT and CDR2 YNNKEL (reference sequence). CDR3 length equals 14 residues. The V end lost 3 bases, the J end lost 1 base, and 9 bases lay between the germline ends. This CDR3 reads CASSHEGANTEAFF. The DNA of the CDR3 is TGTGCCAGCAGCCATGAGGGTGCGAACACTGAAGCTTTCTTT. The whole variable domain, filled in from reference TRBV3-1 and TRBJ1-1, reads DTAVSQTPKYLVTQMGNDKSIKCEQNLGHDTMYWYKQDSKKFLKIMFSYNNKELIINETVPNRFSPKSPDKAHLNLHINSLELGDSAVYFCASSHEGANTEAFFGQGTRLTVV.

This clonotype has just a few counts. The rearrangement joins TRBV12-3 or TRBV12-4 to TRBJ1-5, with a possible D match to TRBD1 (5 bases). The CDR3 is 14 amino acids. The V gene lost 3 bases and the J gene lost 5 bases, with 11 bases spanning the gap. The CDR3 is CASSLWGTDQPQHF. As DNA, the CDR3 is TGTGCCAGCAGTTTGTGGGGGACGGATCAGCCCCAGCATTTT.

The gene calls are TRBV18 and TRBJ2-5; D remains unclear. CDR1 is KGHSH and CDR2 is LQKENI in the germline V gene. CDR3 length equals 15 residues. The V and J ends lost 4 bases and 5 bases respectively, with 17 bases between them. CDR3: CASSHDLTWAETQYF. The CDR3 region has the DNA TGTGCCAGCTCACACGACTTAACATGGGCCGAGACCCAGTACTTC.

The chain employs TRBV10-3 and TRBJ1-1; tentative D call: TRBD1 (5 bases). The CDR3 loop spans 13 amino acids. Germline CDR1 and CDR2: ENHRY and SYGVKD. CDR3 sequence: CATWARGNTEAFF. The CDR3 nucleotides read TGTGCAACCTGGGCGAGGGGGAACACTGAAGCTTTCTTT.

This clonotype was detected ten times or more. The rearrangement uses TRBV6-1 and TRBJ2-1; TRBD2 matches 15 bases. From germline, CDR1 is MNHNS and CDR2 SASEGT. The CDR3 has 16 amino acids. Trimming removed 6 bases from V and 6 bases from J; junction bases left unmatched: 6. The CDR3 bases are TGTGCCAGCAGACGGGAGGGACTAGCGGGAGGCAATGAGCAGTTCTTC. This gives the protein CASRREGLAGGNEQFF.

This clonotype has just a few counts. V usage is TRBV2 and J usage is TRBJ2-3, with 12 bases fitting TRBD2. CDR3 length: 14 residues. Looked up from germline, CDR1 is SNHLY and CDR2 is FYNNEI. Trimming cost V 6 bases and J 6 bases; bases outside gene matches: 4. CDR3 in DNA: TGTGCCAGCAGGGGACTAGCGGGTTTGGATACGCAGTATTTT. As protein: CASRGLAGLDTQYF.

This clonotype was seen many times. The chain has TRBV28 and TRBJ2-1; 11 bases line up with TRBD2. Germline values: CDR1 MDHEN, CDR2 SYDVKM. This CDR3 has 15 residues. The J segment lost 8 bases and the V segment lost 3 bases, leaving 6 bases of the junction unmatched. The CDR3 DNA is TGTGCCAGCAGTTTCACTAGCGGGAGAAGGTATGAGCAGTTCTTC. This codes for CASSFTSGRRYEQFF.

The chain carries TRBV27 and TRBJ2-7; the match to TRBD1 covers 7 bases. Germline trimming cut 5 bases from V and 2 bases from J; bases unmatched to any gene: 12. CDR3 length equals 16 residues. CDR1 is MNHEY, CDR2 SMNVEV, per germline (reference sequence). CDR3 sequence: CASSLQPGQTTYEQYF. CDR3 bases: TGTGCCAGCAGTCTGCAGCCGGGACAGACCACCTACGAGCAGTACTTC.

This clonotype was observed a few times. A read error is the likely source, as a far larger clone sits one nucleotide away. The CDR3 does not end in the conserved phenylalanine or tryptophan, so this is likely a read error. This chain connects TRBV7-2 to TRBJ2-1, with D possibly being TRBD2 (5 bases). The J call may be faulty, since TRBJ2-5 better matches the DNA end. The CDR3 runs to 14 residues. Per germline, CDR1 SGHTA and CDR2 FQGNSA. CDR3 sequence (DNA): TGTGCCAGCAGCCGAGTCCGGGGCCAAGAGACCCAGTACTGC. It encodes CASSRVRGQETQYC.

In the case of this clonotype: A read error is possible here, since a much larger clone lies one base away. V is TRBV20-1 and J is TRBJ2-3; maybe TRBD1 (6 bases). This CDR3 is 16 amino acids long. Germline CDR1 DFQATT, CDR2 SNEGSKA (reference sequence). V gave up 3 bases and J gave up 0 bases, with 16 bases separating them. CDR3 in amino acids: CSASVQGPASTDTQYF. CDR3 sequence (DNA): TGCAGTGCTAGTGTCCAGGGGCCAGCTAGCACAGATACGCAGTATTTT.

This clonotype was recorded many times. The V and J genes are TRBV12-3 or TRBV12-4 and TRBJ1-2; D is ambiguous. This CDR3 contains 12 residues. V lost 6 bases and J lost 1, with 6 bases in between. The CDR3 nucleotides are TGTGCCAGCAGCTTGGTTAACTATGGCTACACCTTC. As protein: CASSLVNYGYTF.

Note on this clonotype: A read error may explain this, as a much larger clone is one base away. The DNA of the CDR3 is TGCAGTGTTAGAGGGGGGCTGGGAAATCAGCCCCAGCATTTT. Amino acids: CSVRGGLGNQPQHF. The chain combines TRBV20-1 with TRBJ1-5; D is possibly TRBD1 (6 bases). The germline CDR1 and CDR2 sequences are DFQATT and SNEGSKA (reference sequence). The CDR3 length is 14 residues.

The V gene is TRBV11-3, the J gene TRBJ2-2, with 12 bases matching TRBD2. The CDR3 sequence is 17 residues long. CDR1 and CDR2 (germline): SGHNT, YENEEA. Trimming cost V 6 bases and J 1 base; bases outside gene matches: 6. The chain's CDR3 is CASSSRLAGENTGELFF. The CDR3 DNA follows: TGTGCCAGCAGTTCCCGACTAGCGGGGGAGAACACCGGGGAGCTGTTTTTT.

Many counts were recorded for this clonotype. The V call is TRBV11-2, the J call TRBJ2-3, with D perhaps matching TRBD1 (6 bases). Trimming left V 7 bases short and J 1 base short, with 15 bases between. The CDR3 loop spans 15 amino acids. CDR1 and CDR2 (germline): SGHAT, FQNNGV. The CDR3 sequence is CASTAEGGGTDTQYF. CDR3 nucleotide sequence: TGTGCCAGCACCGCGGAAGGGGGAGGCACAGATACGCAGTATTTT.

This clonotype was found many times. The CDR3 protein is CASTQAGDGYTF. CDR3 coding DNA: TGTGCCAGCACTCAAGCCGGGGATGGCTACACCTTC. The genes are TRBV6-1 and TRBJ1-2, with D unclear. CDR3 length: 12 residues. Germline V gene lookup returns CDR1 MNHNS and CDR2 SASEGT. V lost 7 bases to trimming and J lost 6 bases, with 12 bases between them.

A word on this clonotype: This may come from a read error, since a much larger clone is one base off. CDR3 in amino acids: CASSPHRNRPQHF. For the CDR3, the DNA is TGTGCCAGCTCACCACATAGGAATCGGCCCCAGCATTTT. The gene calls are TRBV18 and TRBJ1-5, with D unclear. Germline V gene data show CDR1 as KGHSH and CDR2 as LQKENI. There are 13 residues in the CDR3.

The J gene is TRBJ1-2, the V gene TRBV9; 12 bases align to TRBD1. CDR3 length equals 18 residues. J gave up 4 bases and V 3 bases, and 13 bases lay outside the gene matches. Germline CDR1 reads SGDLS; CDR2 reads YYNGEE. Here the CDR3 reads CASSASGQGAKGTYGYTF. In DNA form, the CDR3 reads TGTGCCAGCAGCGCTTCGGGACAGGGGGCCAAAGGAACCTATGGCTACACCTTC. Based on the CDR3 plus reference TRBV9 and TRBJ1-2, the full variable domain is DSGVTQTPKHLITATGQRVTLRCSPRSGDLSVYWYQQSLDQGLQFLIQYYNGEERAKGNILERFSAQQFPDLHSELNLSSLELGDSALYFCASSASGQGAKGTYGYTFGSGTRLTVV.

This clonotype was recorded a few times. The chain couples TRBV5-1 to TRBJ2-5, with 7 bases lining up with TRBD2. The ends lost 1 base at V and 4 bases at J; junction bases unmatched: 4. The CDR3 has 14 residues. CDR1 and CDR2 from the germline V gene are SGHRS and YFSETQ. Written as DNA, the CDR3 is TGCGCCAGCAGCTTGCAGCGGGGCAGAGAGACCCAGTACTTC. It specifies CASSLQRGRETQYF.

The CDR3 is CASSERGHTLNTEAFF. For the CDR3, the DNA is TGTGCCAGCAGCGAGAGGGGCCATACTTTGAACACTGAAGCTTTCTTT. V and J are TRBV6-1 and TRBJ1-1, with D perhaps TRBD1 (5 bases). CDR1 is MNHNS, CDR2 SASEGT, per germline. V lost 6 bases, J lost 0 bases, and 17 bases lay in between. The CDR3 runs 16 residues.

The chain employs TRBV27 and TRBJ2-7; 7 nucleotides match TRBD1. This CDR3 comprises 16 residues. Germline V lookup: CDR1 MNHEY, CDR2 SMNVEV (reference sequence). V shed 5 bases, J shed 2 bases, and the junction held 12 bases outside the gene matches. The CDR3 here is CASSPRTGRTPYEQYF. Here the CDR3 DNA reads TGTGCCAGCAGTCCGAGGACAGGTCGGACCCCCTACGAGCAGTACTTC.

This clonotype occurred a few times. V gene TRBV7-9 combines with J gene TRBJ2-1, with 9 bases matching TRBD2. Germline V gives CDR1 SEHNR, CDR2 FQNEAQ (reference sequence). Unmatched junction bases numbered 8, after V lost 5 bases and J lost 3 bases. The CDR3 is made up of 16 amino acids. The CDR3 is CASSPRGSGGYNEQFF. The DNA for the CDR3 is TGTGCCAGCAGCCCGCGGGGTAGCGGGGGCTACAATGAGCAGTTCTTC.

The V call is TRBV3-1, the J call TRBJ2-7; 10 bases align to TRBD2. CDR3 length: 14 amino acids. Looked up from germline, CDR1 is LGHDT and CDR2 is YNNKEL (reference sequence). With 5 bases clipped from V and 2 bases from J, the junction kept 3 bases outside the gene matches. This CDR3 reads CASSNLAGAYEQYF. The CDR3 DNA reads TGTGCCAGCAGCAATCTAGCGGGAGCCTACGAGCAGTACTTC.

This clonotype occurred many times. One end of the junction fails to match germline, which may point to a read error. The genes are TRBV12-3 or TRBV12-4 and TRBJ2-1; TRBD1 is a possible D gene (6 bases). The CDR3 sequence is 11 residues long. In DNA, the CDR3 is TGTGCCAGCAGGTTAGGGGGAAAGCAGTTCTTC. Amino acid sequence: CASRLGGKQFF.

The chain links TRBV27 to TRBJ1-5; no clear D. CDR3 length equals 14 residues. V shed 2 bases and J shed 7 bases, with 12 bases lying between them. Germline lookup yields CDR1 MNHEY and CDR2 SMNVEV (reference sequence). CDR3 loop: CASSLEWAEQPQHF. DNA for the CDR3: TGTGCCAGCAGTTTAGAGTGGGCCGAACAGCCCCAGCATTTT.

This clonotype occurred a few times. The chain employs TRBV3-1 and TRBJ2-5, with D maybe TRBD2 (6 bases). The CDR3 consists of 14 residues. V lost 6 bases to trimming and J lost 5 bases, with 16 bases between them. In germline, CDR1 is LGHDT, CDR2 YNNKEL (reference sequence). CDR3 sequence reads: CASSPSGGRETQYF. The DNA of the CDR3 is TGTGCCAGCAGTCCCTCCGGAGGGCGGGAGACCCAGTACTTC.